This passage covers 16 T cell receptor beta chains from one sample sequenced in a study of Ad26.COV2.S vaccination and SARS-CoV-2 variants (dated by TCRdb to the early 2020s). This sample's treatment or condition label indicates: around 19 received Ad26.COV2.S at low or high dose, single or two shots; about 5 received placebo; per-sample allocation not given. For vaccine and placebo recipients, repertoires were sequenced using samples collected on day 63 after the first injection. To prepare the library, the immunoSEQ multiplex PCR assay was applied. This immuneACCESS table, as held by TCRdb, lists in-frame sequences with V and J called but not all clones. Of the missing ones, under half trace to an unresolved V gene in checked studies; the others have no known cause. The sample contains roughly 410,000 clones, 80% to 90% of them found a single time. The ten largest clones represent around 7.3% of the sample.

Sequencing was performed on peripheral blood, taken in a trial of Ad26.COV2.S vaccine versus placebo. The receptors were sampled from a person aged 18-60 years who received the Ad26.COV2.S COVID-19 vaccine or a placebo.

The chain has TRBV19 and TRBJ2-7, with D hard to call. There are 12 residues in the CDR3. V was cut by 7 bases and J by 0 bases, with 7 bases left in between. CDR1 is LNHDA and CDR2 is SQIVND in the germline V gene (reference sequence). In DNA form, the CDR3 reads TGTGCCAGTACAGGCGGCTCCTACGAGCAGTACTTC. Translating gives CASTGGSYEQYF.

The V gene is TRBV4-1, the J gene TRBJ2-1, with 7 bases identical to TRBD2. The V and J ends lost 0 bases and 0 bases, in that order; junction bases with no gene match: 11. Germline V CDR1 and CDR2: MGHRA, YSYEKL. The CDR3 sequence is 19 residues long. The CDR3 nucleotides are TGCGCCAGCAGCCAAGATCTGCTAGCGGTCGTTAGCTCCTACAATGAGCAGTTCTTC. Its protein product is CASSQDLLAVVSSYNEQFF.

This chain links TRBV2 with TRBJ2-7, with unresolved D. Trimming took 6 bases from V and 4 from J, leaving 10 bases between them. Per germline, CDR1 SNHLY and CDR2 FYNNEI. There are 12 residues in the CDR3. This chain's CDR3 is CASSLQRYEQYF. The CDR3 DNA sequence: TGTGCCAGCAGCCTTCAAAGGTACGAGCAGTACTTC. The full variable domain, in which reference TRBV2 and TRBJ2-7 provide the parts outside the CDR3, is EPEVTQTPSHQVTQMGQEVILRCVPISNHLYFYWYRQILGQKVEFLVSFYNNEISEKSEIFDDQFSVERPDGSNFTLKIRSTKLEDSAMYFCASSLQRYEQYFGPGTRLTVT.

The chain joins TRBV6-2 or TRBV6-3 to TRBJ2-2, with D hard to call. Trimming pared 5 bases from V and 9 bases from J, leaving 7 bases between. CDR1 MNHEY and CDR2 SVGEGT come from the germline V gene. The CDR3 sequence is 11 residues long. This CDR3 is CASSISRELFF. The CDR3 DNA is TGTGCCAGCAGTATCAGTAGGGAGCTGTTTTTT.

This chain joins TRBV25-1 and TRBJ1-6, with 7 bases fitting TRBD1. CDR1 is MGHDK, CDR2 SYGVNS, per germline. This CDR3 region has 14 residues. With V trimmed by 8 bases and J by 7 bases, 8 bases remained unmatched. CDR3 DNA: TGTGCCAGCCGATACGGGACAGCCAATTCACCCCTCCACTTT. The encoded protein is CASRYGTANSPLHF.

The J gene is TRBJ2-2, the V gene TRBV19; D unresolved. V lost 5 bases, J lost 7 bases, and 17 bases lay in between. The CDR3 length is 15 residues. CDR1 and CDR2 (germline): LNHDA, SQIVND (reference sequence). DNA for the CDR3: TGTGCCAGTAGTTTCGCTCTAGAATTTGGCGGGGAGCTGTTTTTT. Its protein product is CASSFALEFGGELFF.

The chain employs TRBV19 and TRBJ2-7; possible D gene TRBD1, 7 bases. Trimming took 6 bases from V and 5 from J, leaving 20 bases between them. Germline assignment: CDR1 LNHDA and CDR2 SQIVND (reference sequence). This CDR3 is built from 15 residues. CDR3 DNA sequence: TGTGCCAGTAGGATCAACAGGGGTGGCGGGGACGAGCAGTACTTC. It specifies CASRINRGGGDEQYF.

V is TRBV9 and J is TRBJ2-6; TRBD2 matches at 8 bases. Germline assignment: CDR1 SGDLS and CDR2 YYNGEE. With 0 bases clipped from V and 0 bases from J, the junction kept 8 bases outside the gene matches. The length of the CDR3 is 19 residues. CDR3: CASSVVASGRNSGANVLTF. The CDR3 DNA follows: TGTGCCAGCAGCGTAGTCGCAAGCGGGAGAAACTCTGGGGCCAACGTCCTGACTTTC.

This chain joins TRBV6-5 and TRBJ1-1; 7 nucleotides line up with TRBD1. V was clipped by 6 bases and J by 7 bases; unmatched bases: 11. This CDR3 is built from 14 residues. Germline V gives CDR1 MNHEY, CDR2 SVGAGI. The CDR3 DNA sequence: TGTGCCAGCAGGAAGCGTACCGGGACAGATGAAGCTTTCTTT. Amino acids: CASRKRTGTDEAFF.

The chain joins TRBV7-3 to TRBJ2-2; 8 nucleotides align to TRBD2. This CDR3 has 14 residues. Trimming removed 6 bases from V and 5 bases from J; junction bases left unmatched: 5. The V gene's germline CDR1 is SGHTA and CDR2 FQGTGA. The CDR3 protein is CASSTGLVTGELFF. The CDR3 region has the DNA TGTGCCAGCAGTACGGGACTAGTGACCGGGGAGCTGTTTTTT.

This sequence joins TRBV27 and TRBJ2-5; 9 bases align to TRBD2. This CDR3 spans 18 amino acids. Germline V gene sequence: CDR1 MNHEY, CDR2 SMNVEV (reference sequence). Trimming took 7 bases from V and 1 from J; bases not matched to a gene: 16. CDR3 residues: CASTPDALLAGPQETQYF. CDR3 bases: TGTGCCAGCACCCCCGACGCTCTACTAGCGGGCCCCCAAGAGACCCAGTACTTC.

V is TRBV27 and J is TRBJ1-5; D is ambiguous. This CDR3 has 15 residues. The V and J ends lost 1 base and 5 bases respectively, with 12 bases between them. Germline-derived CDR1 and CDR2 are MNHEY and SMNVEV (reference sequence). Here the CDR3 DNA reads TGTGCCAGCAGTTTATTTGCCCGGAAAGATCAGCCCCAGCATTTT. Amino acid sequence: CASSLFARKDQPQHF.

This chain uses TRBV12-5 with TRBJ2-3; TRBD1 matches at 9 bases. This CDR3 has 15 amino acids. After removal of 5 bases from V and 0 bases from J, the junction contained 3 bases not matched to a gene. CDR1 LGHNT and CDR2 FRNRAP come from the germline V gene. CDR3 amino acids: CASGRDRASTDTQYF. The DNA for the CDR3 is TGTGCTAGTGGTCGGGACAGGGCTAGCACAGATACGCAGTATTTT.

The chain uses TRBV25-1 and TRBJ2-7; a weak D match, TRBD2 (7 bases). The V gene lost 10 bases and the J gene lost 0 bases, with 16 bases spanning the gap. Germline CDR1 reads MGHDK; CDR2 reads SYGVNS. This CDR3 has 14 residues. The CDR3 sequence: CATAEGDYSYEQYF. The CDR3 DNA follows: TGTGCCACCGCTGAGGGGGACTACTCCTACGAGCAGTACTTC.

A word on this clone: One end of the junction does not line up with germline, which may come from a read error. The V and J genes are TRBV11-2 and TRBJ1-6; D is possibly TRBD1 (6 bases). This CDR3 has 14 residues. Germline CDR1 and CDR2: SGHAT and FQNNGV. The CDR3 loop reads CASSLGTGGTPLHF. The CDR3 DNA follows: TGTGCCAGCAGTTTAGGGACCGGGGGCACACCCCTCCACTTT.

J is TRBJ2-3 and V is TRBV10-3, with D perhaps TRBD1 (5 bases). CDR1 and CDR2 from the germline V gene are ENHRY and SYGVKD. CDR3 length: 15 residues. The germline V and J ends were trimmed by 4 bases and 5 bases, with 16 bases remaining between them. The CDR3 spells CAISGDSDALDTQYF. The CDR3, as DNA: TGTGCCATCAGTGGCGACAGCGATGCCTTAGATACGCAGTATTTT.